This is a list of T cell receptor beta chains from one sample in a study of STAT5B mutations in CD4+ large granular lymphocyte leukemia. The data were produced by immunoSEQ multiplex PCR, yet TCRdb's version contains in-frame clones alone and is incomplete. Among 40,000 to 45,000 clones listed, approximately 88% were seen once. Material: CD4+ T cells from blood buffy coats. The receptors here all came from a human donor in good health. The CDR3 runs from the conserved cysteine through the conserved F or W. A D gene is named only where the DNA matches it firmly. Clone sizes are given selectively: once, few, many, or a class where the clone is expanded.

d_call clone_size j_call v_call cdr3_nt cdr3_aa
NA NA TRBJ2-1 TRBV6-1 TGTGCCAGCAGTGAATTTGCTAATGAGCAGTTCTTC CASSEFANEQFF
TRBD1 NA TRBJ2-6 TRBV2 TGTGCCAGCAGTGTGGGACAGACCTCTGGGGCCAACGTCCTGACTTTC CASSVGQTSGANVLTF
NA NA TRBJ2-2 TRBV7-3 TGTGCCAGCAGCTTTTCACCGAACACCGGGGAGCTGTTTTTT CASSFSPNTGELFF
NA NA TRBJ1-3 TRBV5-8 TGTGCCAGCAGCCCTACCGTCTCTGGAAACACCATATATTTT CASSPTVSGNTIYF
TRBD1 few TRBJ1-2 TRBV5-4 TGTGCCAGCAGCTTTACAGGGGTAGTTGGCTACACCTTC CASSFTGVVGYTF
TRBD1 NA TRBJ1-6 TRBV4-3 TGCGCCAGCAGCCGGCACAGGGGTCAAAATTCACCCCTCCACTTT CASSRHRGQNSPLHF
TRBD1 NA TRBJ1-5 TRBV28 TGTGCCAGCAGTCCGAGGACAGGGCTTTCCAATCAGCCCCAGCATTTT CASSPRTGLSNQPQHF
NA NA TRBJ2-2 TRBV5-1 TGCGCCAGCAGCTTCACGGACCGAGGAAACACCGGGGAGCTGTTTTTT CASSFTDRGNTGELFF
NA NA TRBJ2-2 TRBV7-6 TGTGCCAGCAGCTTAAGTTATTTCCAGGGCGCTCTTGGGGCCGGGGAGCTGTTTTTT CASSLSYFQGALGAGELFF
NA NA TRBJ2-3 TRBV2 TGTGCCAGCAGTTACGACAGCCGGGAAGGGTATTTT CASSYDSREGYF
TRBD1 NA TRBJ1-2 TRBV29-1 TGCAGCGTCTTCAACACCCCCGGCGACAGGGCGACCAGGGGCTATGGCTACACCTTC CSVFNTPGDRATRGYGYTF
TRBD1 NA TRBJ1-1 TRBV7-9 TGTGCCAGCAGCGCAAGAAACAGGGGGCGCGTCGCTGAAGCTTTCTTT CASSARNRGRVAEAFF
NA NA TRBJ1-5 TRBV19 TGTGCCAGTACCCCCAGCCGGCAGGCCGCGGGTCAGCCCCAGCATTTT CASTPSRQAAGQPQHF
TRBD1 NA TRBJ2-3 TRBV5-1 TGCGCCAGCAGCCAAACGGGACAGGGGGTGGATACGCAGTATTTT CASSQTGQGVDTQYF
NA NA TRBJ2-7 TRBV10-2 TGCGCCAGCAGTTCCTTCTACGAGCAGTACTTC CASSSFYEQYF
NA NA TRBJ1-3 TRBV4-3 TGCGCCAGCAGCCAATCAGCGGGAGCAGGAAACACCATATATTTT CASSQSAGAGNTIYF